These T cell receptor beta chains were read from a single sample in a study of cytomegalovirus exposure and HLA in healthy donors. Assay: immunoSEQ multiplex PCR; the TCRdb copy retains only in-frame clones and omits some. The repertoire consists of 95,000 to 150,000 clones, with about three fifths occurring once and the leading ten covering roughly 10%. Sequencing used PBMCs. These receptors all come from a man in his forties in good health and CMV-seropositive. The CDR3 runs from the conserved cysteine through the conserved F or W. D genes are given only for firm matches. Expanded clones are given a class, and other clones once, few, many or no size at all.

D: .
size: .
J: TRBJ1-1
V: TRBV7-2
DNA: TGTGCCAGCAGCTTACAGGGAGGGGAGACTGAAGCTTTCTTT
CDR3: CASSLQGGETEAFF

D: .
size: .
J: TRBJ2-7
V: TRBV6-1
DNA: TGTGCCAGCGACGTAACAGGGGGGGGCTACGAGCAGTACTTC
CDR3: CASDVTGGGYEQYF

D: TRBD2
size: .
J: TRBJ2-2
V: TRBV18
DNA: TGTGCCAGCTCACCTGGACTAGCGGGAAATTCGCTCGGGGAGCTGTTTTTT
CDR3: CASSPGLAGNSLGELFF

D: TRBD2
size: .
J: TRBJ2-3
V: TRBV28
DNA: TGTGCCAGCATCCAGAGTGGGGGAGGGGCGGGCCTCACAGATACGCAGTATTTT
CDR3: CASIQSGGGAGLTDTQYF

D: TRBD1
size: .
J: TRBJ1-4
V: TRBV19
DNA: TGTGCCAGTAGTGTGCAGGGGGCACAAAAACTGTTTTTT
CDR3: CASSVQGAQKLFF

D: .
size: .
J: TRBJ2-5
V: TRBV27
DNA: TGTGCCAGCAGGCCCGGTCAGGCGGGGACCCAGTACTTC
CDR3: CASRPGQAGTQYF

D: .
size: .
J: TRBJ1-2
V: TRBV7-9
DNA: TGTGCCAGCAGCTCCACCGGGACATCTTATGGCTACACCTTC
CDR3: CASSSTGTSYGYTF

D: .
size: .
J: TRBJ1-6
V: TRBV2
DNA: TGTGCCAGCAGTGTGGGGGGGGTCTATAATTCACCCCTCCACTTT
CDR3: CASSVGGVYNSPLHF

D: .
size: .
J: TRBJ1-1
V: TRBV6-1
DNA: TGTGCCAGCAGTTCCGGGGTGAACACTGAAGCTTTCTTT
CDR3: CASSSGVNTEAFF

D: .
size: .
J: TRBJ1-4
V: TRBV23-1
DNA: TGCGCCAGCAGTCCTCCGGTGTCGGGGAAAAAACTGTTTTTT
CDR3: CASSPPVSGKKLFF

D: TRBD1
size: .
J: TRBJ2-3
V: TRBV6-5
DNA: TGTGCCAGCAGTTACTCGGGACAGGGAAAGGGGACGCAGTATTTT
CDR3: CASSYSGQGKGTQYF

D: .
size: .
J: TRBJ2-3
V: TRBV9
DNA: TGTGCCAGCAGCGTAGGGCTAACTGCTAGCGCAGATACGCAGTATTTT
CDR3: CASSVGLTASADTQYF

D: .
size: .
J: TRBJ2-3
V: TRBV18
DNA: TGTGCCAGCTCACCACCTCGGAGGGGCCCTAGCACAGATACGCAGTATTTT
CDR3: CASSPPRRGPSTDTQYF

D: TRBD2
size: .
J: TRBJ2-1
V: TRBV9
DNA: TGTGCCAGCAGCGTAGCTGGGACTAGCGGGAGCTATGAGCAGTTCTTC
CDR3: CASSVAGTSGSYEQFF

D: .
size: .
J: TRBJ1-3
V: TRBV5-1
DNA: TGCGCCAGCAGCGGTTTGGACTCACCTGGAAACACCATATATTTT
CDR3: CASSGLDSPGNTIYF

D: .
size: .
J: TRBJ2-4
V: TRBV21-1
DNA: TGTGCCACTGGACAGACTGAAAACATTCAGTACTTC
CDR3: CATGQTENIQYF

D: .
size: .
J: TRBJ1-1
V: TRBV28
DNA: TGTGCCAGCAGTCTCCAGACAGCGAACACTGAAGCTTTCTTT
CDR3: CASSLQTANTEAFF

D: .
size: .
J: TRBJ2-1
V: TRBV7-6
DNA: TGTGCCAGCAGCTTAGTGGGGCTCGCGGGAGAGCAGTTCTTC
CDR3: CASSLVGLAGEQFF

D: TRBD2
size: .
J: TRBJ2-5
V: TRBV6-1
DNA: TGTGCCAGCGGGCAGCGGGGGGGGGAGACCCAGTACTTC
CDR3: CASGQRGGETQYF

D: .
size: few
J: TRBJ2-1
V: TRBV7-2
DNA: TGTGCCAGCAGCTTAGATCTAGGGAGCCAGTTCTTC
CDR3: CASSLDLGSQFF

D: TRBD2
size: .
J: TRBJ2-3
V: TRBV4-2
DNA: TGTGCCAGCAGCTCTCCTAGCGGGGGGGTGGATACGCAGTATTTT
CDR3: CASSSPSGGVDTQYF

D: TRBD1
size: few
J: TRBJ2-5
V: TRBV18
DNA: TGTGCCAGCTCAACGGGGACAGGGGGCAAGCAAGAGACCCAGTACTTC
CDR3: CASSTGTGGKQETQYF

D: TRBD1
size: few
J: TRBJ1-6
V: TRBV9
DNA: TGTGCCAGCAAACGGGACAGAAATTCACCCCTCCACTTT
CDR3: CASKRDRNSPLHF

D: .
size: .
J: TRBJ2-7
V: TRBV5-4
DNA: TGTGCCAGCAGCCCCGGGACATCTTTTTCCTACGAGCAGTACTTC
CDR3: CASSPGTSFSYEQYF

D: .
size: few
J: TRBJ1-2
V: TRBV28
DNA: .
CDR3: CASSFGAGRYGYTF

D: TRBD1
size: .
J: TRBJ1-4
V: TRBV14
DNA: TGTGCCAGCAGCCCGGGACAGGGGGGGACCAATGAAAAACTGTTTTTT
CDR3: CASSPGQGGTNEKLFF

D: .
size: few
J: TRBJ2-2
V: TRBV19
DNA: TGTGCCAGTAGTATACGGGTGGGGCACACCGGGGAGCTGTTTTTT
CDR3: CASSIRVGHTGELFF

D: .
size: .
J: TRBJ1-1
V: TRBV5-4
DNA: TGTGCCAGCAGCTTGTCGGGTGAAGCTTTCTTT
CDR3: CASSLSGEAFF